This TCR beta chain was recorded in a study of cytomegalovirus exposure and HLA in healthy donors. Study-wide points: When a later analysis was performed, an Asian-associated ancestry cluster reportedly had fewer N-insertions than the approximately 680-donor mean. In a later analysis, the majority of CMV-associated beta chains seemingly showed HLA restriction. Indistinguishable V segments such as TRBV6-2 and TRBV6-3 were excluded. A later analysis linked a missense variant in DCLRE1C to the trimming of TCR beta V and J genes.

Points on this clone: Its specificity is not known.

This CDR3 comprises 15 residues. The germline gives CDR1 LNHDA, CDR2 SQIVND (reference sequence). Unmatched junction bases numbered 6, after V lost 5 bases and J lost 3 bases. 60 Vbeta and 13 Jbeta primers were used in PCR. The assay was immunoSEQ multiplex PCR, and TCRdb's table has in-frame clones only and misses some. The profile shows 140,000 to 150,000 clones, roughly 77% of them singletons. The chain joins TRBV19 to TRBJ2-7; 11 bases map to TRBD1. The receptor was derived from a male donor in good health and CMV-seronegative. The source material was PBMCs. The chain's CDR3 is CASSATGTGGYEQYF. CDR3 coding DNA: TGTGCCAGTAGTGCCACCGGGACAGGGGGCTACGAGCAGTACTTC.